These T cell receptor beta chains were read from a single sample in a study of T-cell memory formation after mild COVID-19. A single record per CDR3 protein comes from TCRdb applying MiXCR to the 5' RACE reads. The sample carries around 320,000 distinct CDR3 sequences, around 27% recorded once. The sequenced sample was PBMCs or a T cell subset sorted from them (not recorded which). These TCRs come from an adult woman who had mild COVID-19 (a few samples of this study predate the infection). Cell type and time point are not known. The CDR3 runs from the conserved cysteine through the conserved F or W. D genes are given only for firm matches. A row's size may be missing; if present it is once, few, many or a size class.

size	V	D	J	CDR3	DNA
NA	TRBV7-9	NA	TRBJ1-1	CASSEQGVNTEAFF	TGTGCCAGCAGCGAACAGGGCGTGAACACTGAAGCTTTCTTT
NA	TRBV10-3	TRBD1	TRBJ1-2	CARWTGLRGYTF	TGTGCCCGATGGACAGGGTTGAGGGGCTACACCTTC
NA	TRBV20-1	TRBD2	TRBJ2-3	CSARPSSGGPHF	TGCAGTGCTAGACCCTCTAGCGGGGGGCCCCACTTT
NA	TRBV20-1	NA	TRBJ2-7	CSARKQPNYEQYF	TGCAGTGCTAGAAAACAGCCAAACTACGAGCAGTACTTC
NA	TRBV4-2	NA	TRBJ1-1	CASSQERMNTEAFF	TGTGCCAGCAGCCAAGAAAGGATGAACACTGAAGCTTTCTTT
few	TRBV11-1	NA	TRBJ1-1	CASSLLSGQGFYDTEAFF	TGTGCCAGCAGCTTACTATCCGGGCAGGGTTTCTATGACACTGAAGCTTTCTTT
NA	TRBV12-3/TRBV12-4	NA	TRBJ1-2	CASSSASGYGYTF	TGTGCCAGCAGTTCCGCTTCTGGCTATGGCTACACCTTC
few	TRBV7-9	NA	TRBJ2-1	CASSLVAGLNEQFF	TGTGCCAGCAGCTTAGTTGCAGGGCTCAATGAGCAGTTCTTC
NA	TRBV5-4	TRBD1	TRBJ2-5	CASSTTGAQETQYF	TGTGCCAGCAGCACGACAGGGGCCCAGGAGACCCAGTACTTC
few	TRBV18	NA	TRBJ2-1	CASSPRGTHEQFF	TGTGCCAGCTCACCACGAGGCACCCATGAGCAGTTCTTC
few	TRBV2	NA	TRBJ2-4	CASSPLPSLAKNIQYF	TGTGCCAGCAGCCCCCTCCCAAGCCTAGCCAAAAACATTCAGTACTTC
NA	TRBV30	TRBD2	TRBJ2-1	CAWSASGTSYTNEQFF	TGTGCCTGGAGCGCGTCCGGGACTAGTTATACGAATGAGCAGTTCTTC
many	TRBV10-3	NA	TRBJ2-7	CAISATGSAYEQYF	TGTGCCATCAGTGCGACGGGATCCGCCTACGAGCAGTACTTC
few	TRBV3-1	NA	TRBJ1-1	CASSYGAVEAFF	TGTGCCAGCAGCTATGGGGCAGTAGAAGCTTTCTTT
NA	TRBV7-2	NA	TRBJ2-5	CASSLVLGVLTQYF	TGTGCCAGCAGCTTAGTCTTGGGGGTTTTAACCCAGTACTTC
NA	TRBV5-1	NA	TRBJ2-3	CASSLDGEGTQYF	TGCGCCAGCAGCTTGGACGGAGAAGGTACGCAGTATTTT
NA	TRBV10-3	NA	TRBJ2-3	CAINSGSTDTQYF	TGTGCCATCAACAGCGGTAGCACAGATACGCAGTATTTT
NA	TRBV30	NA	TRBJ1-1	CAWNYSPSGDPEAFF	TGTGCCTGGAACTATTCCCCATCCGGGGACCCTGAAGCTTTCTTT
few	TRBV27	NA	TRBJ2-4	CASSYRRREGRGHIQYF	TGTGCCAGCAGTTACCGGAGAAGGGAGGGGCGGGGGCACATTCAGTACTTC
NA	TRBV20-1	NA	TRBJ2-7	CSARDNGRRTTSYEQYF	TGCAGTGCTAGAGATAATGGCCGACGCACCACTTCCTACGAGCAGTACTTC
few	TRBV20-1	NA	TRBJ1-5	CSARKDGLYSNQPQHF	TGCAGTGCTAGAAAGGACGGCCTATATAGCAATCAGCCCCAGCATTTT
once	TRBV29-1	TRBD1	TRBJ2-7	CSVEDKGQNSYEQYF	TGCAGCGTTGAAGATAAGGGACAGAACTCCTACGAGCAGTACTTC
NA	TRBV7-9	NA	TRBJ2-5	CASSLAIHRDGQQETQYF	TGTGCCAGCAGCTTAGCCATACACCGGGACGGGCAACAAGAGACCCAGTACTTC
NA	TRBV5-1	NA	TRBJ2-7	CASSLDSGFGLLLSYEQYF	TGCGCCAGCAGCTTGGATAGCGGTTTCGGACTCCTCCTCTCCTACGAGCAGTACTTC
NA	TRBV10-3	NA	TRBJ1-1	CAISEMNMGTEAFF	TGTGCCATCAGTGAAATGAACATGGGGACTGAAGCTTTCTTT
medium-sized	TRBV9	TRBD2	TRBJ2-2	CASSGLAGGGTGELFF	TGTGCCAGCAGCGGACTAGCGGGAGGGGGAACCGGGGAGCTGTTTTTT
few	TRBV6-1	NA	TRBJ2-5	CASSEVGRQETQYF	TGTGCCAGCAGTGAAGTTGGTAGACAAGAGACCCAGTACTTC
few	TRBV15	TRBD1	TRBJ1-2	CATSRDRTGGGYGYTF	TGTGCCACCAGCAGAGATCGTACAGGGGGCGGCTATGGCTACACCTTC
few	TRBV5-6	NA	TRBJ1-1	CASSTGKAEAFF	TGTGCCAGCAGTACCGGGAAGGCTGAAGCTTTCTTT
NA	TRBV29-1	TRBD1	TRBJ2-3	CSVTGGGGLTDTQYF	TGCAGCGTGACAGGGGGAGGCGGACTCACAGATACGCAGTATTTT
NA	TRBV12-3/TRBV12-4	NA	TRBJ1-1	CASSSSGPNTEAFF	TGTGCCAGCAGTTCATCGGGACCGAACACTGAAGCTTTCTTT
NA	TRBV6-2/TRBV6-3	TRBD2	TRBJ2-2	CASSGLLAGGPFGELFF	TGTGCCAGCAGTGGGCTACTAGCGGGAGGGCCTTTCGGGGAGCTGTTTTTT